Here is one T cell receptor (beta chain) with its context. A modified ARM-PCR protocol with three rounds of nested PCR amplified TCRbeta. Each CDR3 protein gets one entry after TCRdb re-called the multiplex PCR reads with MiXCR. The sample includes 65,000 to 75,000 distinct CDR3 sequences, roughly 77% seen only once; the top ten take under 55%. This sample stems from a study of tumor and adjacent non-tumor tissue in lung cancer. Study-wide background: Stage I to III disease affected 10 men and roughly five women aged about 30 to 85.

No cell sorting was done before RNA was extracted from the tissue. This non-tumor lung sample came from over 3 cm beyond the tumor edge. Input material: distant non-tumor lung tissue. The sequence was obtained from a man in his 60s with non-small cell lung cancer.

This CDR3 is CAGVGLREGRYNEQFF. The CDR3 DNA reads TGTGCCGGGGTGGGTCTACGGGAGGGCCGTTACAATGAGCAGTTCTTC. The rearrangement joins TRBV30 to TRBJ2-1; 8 bases line up with TRBD2. J was trimmed by 4 bases and V by 8 bases; bases with no gene match: 16. Germline V gene data show CDR1 as GTSNPN and CDR2 as SVGIG (reference sequence). CDR3 size: 16 residues.